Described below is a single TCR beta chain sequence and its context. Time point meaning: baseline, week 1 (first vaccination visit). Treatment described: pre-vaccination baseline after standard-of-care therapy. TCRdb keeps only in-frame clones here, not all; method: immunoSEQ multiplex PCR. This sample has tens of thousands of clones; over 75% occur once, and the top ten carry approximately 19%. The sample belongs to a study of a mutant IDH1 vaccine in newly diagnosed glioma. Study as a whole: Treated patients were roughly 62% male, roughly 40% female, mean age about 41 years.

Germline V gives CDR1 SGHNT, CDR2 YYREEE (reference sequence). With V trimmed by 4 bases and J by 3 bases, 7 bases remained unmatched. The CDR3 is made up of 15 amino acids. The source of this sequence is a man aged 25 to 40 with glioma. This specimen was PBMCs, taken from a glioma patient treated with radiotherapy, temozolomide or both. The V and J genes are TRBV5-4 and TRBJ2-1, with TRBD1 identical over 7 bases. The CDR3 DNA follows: TGTGCCAGCAGCCTACGACAGGGTAACTACAATGAGCAGTTCTTC. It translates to CASSLRQGNYNEQFF.